The 31 T cell receptor beta chains presented below share a single source sample, sequenced in a study of response to subunit inactivated influenza vaccine. A single record per CDR3 protein comes from TCRdb applying MiXCR to the RT-PCR reads. The table shows roughly 170,000 distinct CDR3 sequences, with approximately 8.7% occurring only once. Material: non-naive T cells sorted from PBMCs, obtained on the day of vaccination. The receptors derive from a man between 50 and 59 years old who received an inactivated influenza vaccine.

In DNA, the CDR3 is TGTGCCAGCAGCCAAGGTCACGGAGACAATGAGCAGTTCTTC. As protein: CASSQGHGDNEQFF. V is TRBV4-2 and J is TRBJ2-1; D uncertain. This CDR3 is built from 14 residues. Germline loops: CDR1 LGHNA, CDR2 YNFKEQ. V gave up 1 base and J gave up 5 bases, with 9 bases separating them.

This clonotype has just a few counts. The V call is TRBV2, the J call TRBJ1-1; D ambiguous. V lost 3 bases and J 0 bases, leaving 8 bases between the germline ends. The CDR3 covers 14 residues. Germline V gene lookup returns CDR1 SNHLY and CDR2 FYNNEI. The CDR3 coding sequence is TGTGCCAGCAGTGAGTACATCCTGAACACTGAAGCTTTCTTT. It codes for CASSEYILNTEAFF.

The rearrangement joins TRBV6-1 to TRBJ2-7; 9 nucleotides agree with TRBD1. This CDR3 is 15 amino acids long. Trimming removed 7 bases from V and 6 bases from J; junction bases left unmatched: 13. Germline lookup yields CDR1 MNHNS and CDR2 SASEGT. The CDR3 sequence: CASNRRGDRASEQYF. The CDR3, as DNA: TGTGCCAGCAACCGAAGGGGGGACAGGGCCAGCGAGCAGTACTTC.

This clonotype was detected ten times or more. The chain combines TRBV18 with TRBJ1-5, with D possibly matching TRBD1 (5 bases). The CDR3 contains 14 residues. Germline V gene data show CDR1 as KGHSH and CDR2 as LQKENI. V gave up 5 bases and J gave up 11 bases, with 19 bases separating them. CDR3 loop: CASSIEGRGEAQHF. CDR3 in DNA: TGTGCCAGCTCAATAGAGGGGCGCGGAGAGGCCCAGCATTTT.

The count of this clonotype is one. CDR3 residues: CASRWGLENTGELFF. CDR3 DNA: TGTGCCAGCAGATGGGGGCTGGAGAACACCGGGGAGCTGTTTTTT. The chain recombines TRBV11-1 with TRBJ2-2, with TRBD1 as a possible D gene (6 bases). V was clipped by 6 bases and J by 1 base, with 12 bases between them. Germline V gene sequence: CDR1 SGHAT, CDR2 FQDESV (reference sequence). The CDR3 contains 15 residues.

This chain links TRBV7-9 with TRBJ2-7; 12 bases agree with TRBD2. CDR1 is SEHNR, CDR2 FQNEAQ, per germline (reference sequence). J lost 4 bases, V lost 4 bases, and 2 bases had no gene match. CDR3 size: 14 residues. CDR3 residues: CASSSTSGGYEQYF. As DNA, the CDR3 is TGTGCCAGCAGCTCGACTAGCGGGGGATACGAGCAGTACTTC.

The DNA for the CDR3 is TGTGCCAGCAGCCGTCGGGACAGGGACTACAATGAGCAGTTCTTC. The encoded protein is CASSRRDRDYNEQFF. The chain carries TRBV7-8 and TRBJ2-1, with 9 positions matching TRBD1. Germline loops: CDR1 SGHVS, CDR2 FQNEAQ. The CDR3 sequence is 15 residues long. The V and J ends lost 5 bases and 3 bases, in that order; junction bases with no gene match: 5.

This clonotype has a count of ten or more. Here the CDR3 reads CATSRELARDTQYF. The CDR3 DNA follows: TGTGCCACCAGCAGAGAACTAGCGAGGGATACGCAGTATTTT. The chain couples TRBV15 to TRBJ2-3; 7 bases agree with TRBD2. With 0 bases clipped from V and 6 bases from J, the junction kept 3 bases outside the gene matches. The germline V gene has CDR1 LNHNV and CDR2 YYDKDF (reference sequence). This CDR3 spans 14 amino acids.

This rearrangement joins TRBV6-2 or TRBV6-3 to TRBJ2-3; maybe TRBD1 (5 bases). Trimming took 3 bases from V and 0 from J, leaving 13 bases between them. This CDR3 has 16 amino acids. CDR1 and CDR2 (germline): MNHEY, SVGEGT. The CDR3 nucleotides read TGTGCCAGCAGTTATCGAGGACATACAAGCACAGATACGCAGTATTTT. Translation gives CASSYRGHTSTDTQYF.

CDR3 nucleotide sequence: TGTGCCAGCAGCCTCCGGGAGTTCGGGGAGCTGTTTTTT. The encoded protein is CASSLREFGELFF. The chain is built from TRBV11-2 and TRBJ2-2, with D possibly TRBD2 on 6 matching bases. Germline CDR1 is SGHAT and CDR2 is FQNNGV. The CDR3 contains 13 residues. Trimming cost V 5 bases and J 7 bases, with 11 bases left between them.

There are a few counts of this clonotype. This chain joins TRBV20-1 and TRBJ2-7; TRBD2 aligns across 14 bases. The CDR3 consists of 15 residues. CDR1 is DFQATT, CDR2 SNEGSKA, per germline (reference sequence). With V trimmed by 5 bases and J by 6 bases, 9 bases remained unmatched. The CDR3 coding sequence is TGCAGTGCTTTCGGACTAGCGGGAGGCCTCCGCGAGCAGTACTTC. Amino acids: CSAFGLAGGLREQYF.

This clonotype was detected only a few times. This chain connects TRBV7-2 to TRBJ2-7, with 10 bases identical to TRBD2. The trim removed 5 bases at V and 7 bases at J, leaving 11 bases unmatched. In germline, CDR1 is SGHTA, CDR2 FQGNSA. The CDR3 consists of 15 residues. CDR3 sequence (DNA): TGTGCCAGCAGCCGCGGACTAGCGGAAAAGGGTGAGCAGTACTTC. Protein: CASSRGLAEKGEQYF.

In its sample, this clonotype was seen many times. V usage is TRBV28 and J usage is TRBJ1-2; D unclear. This CDR3 contains 13 residues. Germline CDR1 MDHEN, CDR2 SYDVKM. The germline V and J ends were trimmed by 2 bases and 13 bases, with 17 bases remaining between them. CDR3 residues: CASSLPPAQSPTF. For the CDR3, the DNA is TGTGCCAGCAGTTTACCCCCTGCTCAGTCCCCCACCTTC.

This clonotype came up many times. J is TRBJ1-2 and V is TRBV20-1; D might be TRBD1 (6 bases). CDR3 length: 16 amino acids. Germline loops: CDR1 DFQATT, CDR2 SNEGSKA (reference sequence). V lost 0 bases and J 7 bases, leaving 21 bases between the germline ends. CDR3 sequence: CSARDRSRGTLGGYTF. The CDR3 region has the DNA TGCAGTGCTAGAGATCGATCGAGGGGGACGCTGGGTGGCTACACCTTC.

The J gene is TRBJ2-1, the V gene TRBV11-2; D could derive from TRBD1 or TRBD2 (5 bases each). V was clipped by 5 bases and J by 10 bases, with 15 bases between them. Looked up from germline, CDR1 is SGHAT and CDR2 is FQNNGV. The CDR3 is 13 residues long. The CDR3 loop is CASSPRGDGEQFF. As DNA, the CDR3 is TGTGCCAGCAGCCCCCGTGGGGACGGGGAGCAGTTCTTC.

This clonotype came up many times. The V gene is TRBV7-2, the J gene TRBJ2-1, with 8 bases lining up with TRBD2. Trimming cost V 2 bases and J 5 bases; bases outside gene matches: 11. CDR1 and CDR2 from the germline V gene are SGHTA and FQGNSA. The CDR3 consists of 17 residues. The CDR3 is CASSLHLRSGADNEQFF. The CDR3 DNA sequence: TGTGCCAGCAGCTTACACTTGCGTAGCGGGGCCGACAATGAGCAGTTCTTC.

This clonotype was counted ten times or more. The gene calls are TRBV20-1 and TRBJ2-3, with no clear D. Trimming left V 2 bases short and J 2 bases short, with 5 bases between. CDR1 and CDR2 from the germline V gene are DFQATT and SNEGSKA (reference sequence). This CDR3 is built from 12 residues. CDR3 coding DNA: TGCAGTGCTAGACTAGTCACAGATACGCAGTATTTT. It encodes CSARLVTDTQYF.

The sample holds a few counts of this clonotype. V usage is TRBV20-1 and J usage is TRBJ1-6, with TRBD1 matching 7 bases. This CDR3 is built from 15 residues. Germline CDR1 and CDR2: DFQATT and SNEGSKA (reference sequence). Trimming at V came to 0 bases and at J to 9 bases, leaving 8 bases not matched to a gene. CDR3 residues: CSARDLGGSVSPLHF. DNA of the CDR3: TGCAGTGCTAGAGATTTAGGGGGCTCTGTTTCACCCCTCCACTTT.

This clonotype was recorded a few times. The chain employs TRBV13 and TRBJ1-3, with unresolved D. The germline V gene encodes CDR1 PRHDT and CDR2 FYEKMQ (reference sequence). This CDR3 is 14 amino acids long. Trimming shortened V by 2 bases and J by 3 bases, and 8 bases separated the two germline ends. The CDR3 loop reads CASSLRTDGNTIYF. The CDR3, as DNA: TGTGCCAGCAGCTTAAGAACAGATGGAAACACCATATATTTT.

This clonotype was counted many times. V and J are TRBV4-1 and TRBJ2-4; no reliable D call. CDR1 and CDR2 (germline): MGHRA, YSYEKL. Between the trimmed V and J ends, which lost 1 base and 5 bases, there was a span of 9 bases. The CDR3 consists of 14 residues. CDR3 in amino acids: CASSQGALQNIQYF. CDR3 in DNA: TGCGCCAGCAGCCAAGGGGCCCTCCAAAACATTCAGTACTTC.

This clonotype has ten or more counts. The J gene is TRBJ1-1, the V gene TRBV5-1; D is unresolved. Germline V gives CDR1 SGHRS, CDR2 YFSETQ. The CDR3 extends over 14 amino acids. The V end lost 3 bases, the J end lost 1 base, and 10 bases lay between the germline ends. The CDR3 bases are TGCGCCAGCAGCTCCCCAGTCGGGAACACTGAAGCTTTCTTT. This encodes CASSSPVGNTEAFF.

The V gene is TRBV2, the J gene TRBJ1-1; a weak D match, TRBD1 (5 bases). The CDR3 has 14 residues. The germline V gene has CDR1 SNHLY and CDR2 FYNNEI. V lost 4 bases and J lost 1, with 10 bases in between. The CDR3 DNA reads as TGTGCCAGCAGTGCGGGACGGTCGAACACTGAAGCTTTCTTT. Translated: CASSAGRSNTEAFF.

This clonotype was recorded at least ten times. The CDR3 spells CASSLNPRDEQYF. The CDR3 bases are TGTGCCAGCAGCTTAAACCCGAGGGACGAGCAGTACTTC. The rearrangement links TRBV7-2 to TRBJ2-7, with D maybe TRBD2 (5 bases). There are 13 residues in the CDR3. CDR1 and CDR2 (germline): SGHTA, FQGNSA. Deletions cut 2 bases from V and 5 bases from J, with 10 bases between.

This clonotype was picked up a small number of times. The chain joins TRBV5-4 to TRBJ2-1; TRBD1 matches at 11 bases. This CDR3 has 15 amino acids. Germline lookup yields CDR1 SGHNT and CDR2 YYREEE (reference sequence). Trimming cost V 2 bases and J 7 bases; bases outside gene matches: 5. The CDR3 DNA reads as TGTGCCAGCAGCTTAGGGACAGGGGGAAGGAATGAGCAGTTCTTC. Its protein is CASSLGTGGRNEQFF.

Ten or more counts support this clonotype. CDR3 protein: CASSPSRRAGTQYF. CDR3 bases: TGTGCCAGCAGCCCCAGTCGGCGGGCCGGGACGCAGTATTTT. The chain combines TRBV12-3 or TRBV12-4 with TRBJ2-3; tentatively, D is TRBD2 (5 bases). Trimming left V 6 bases short and J 9 bases short, with 19 bases between. CDR3 length: 14 amino acids.

The V call is TRBV28, the J call TRBJ2-3; tentative D call: TRBD2 (7 bases). Trimming stripped 3 bases from V and 8 bases from J, with 21 bases between. The germline CDR1 and CDR2 sequences are MDHEN and SYDVKM. CDR3 length: 16 residues. CDR3 region: CASSFRGAQGLGTQYF. The CDR3 coding sequence is TGTGCCAGCAGTTTCCGGGGGGCTCAGGGTTTGGGTACGCAGTATTTT.

The chain recombines TRBV29-1 with TRBJ2-3; 8 bases map to TRBD1. The CDR3 runs to 14 residues. With 0 bases clipped from V and 6 bases from J, the junction kept 5 bases outside the gene matches. Germline CDR1 is SQVTM and CDR2 is ANQGSEA. The CDR3 nucleotides are TGCAGCGTTGAAGAGTCAGGGGGCCCCGATACGCAGTATTTT. Amino acids: CSVEESGGPDTQYF.

This clonotype was seen repeatedly, ten times or more. The genes are TRBV5-1 and TRBJ1-1; 7 nucleotides line up with TRBD1. The CDR3 sequence is 13 residues long. After removal of 2 bases from V and 7 bases from J, the junction contained 5 bases not matched to a gene. Germline V gene sequence: CDR1 SGHRS, CDR2 YFSETQ. CDR3 amino acids: CASSFEGAGEAFF. CDR3 DNA sequence: TGCGCCAGCAGCTTCGAGGGGGCAGGTGAAGCTTTCTTT.

This clonotype was recorded at least ten times. This chain joins TRBV7-2 and TRBJ2-3; no reliable D call. The CDR3 loop spans 15 amino acids. Germline-derived CDR1 and CDR2 are SGHTA and FQGNSA. V shed 2 bases and J shed 2 bases, with 11 bases lying between them. The CDR3 here is CASSLWTLHTDTQYF. In DNA, the CDR3 is TGTGCCAGCAGCTTATGGACGCTGCACACAGATACGCAGTATTTT. Full variable domain (remainder filled in from reference TRBV7-2 and TRBJ2-3): GAGVSQSPSNKVTEKGKDVELRCDPISGHTALYWYRQSLGQGLEFLIYFQGNSAPDKSGLPSDRFSAERTGGSVSTLTIQRTQQEDSAVYLCASSLWTLHTDTQYFGPGTRLTVL.

This clonotype came up many times. The V call is TRBV5-1, the J call TRBJ2-2, with no clear D. Germline CDR1 is SGHRS and CDR2 is YFSETQ. This CDR3 comprises 15 residues. V shed 0 bases and J shed 5 bases, with 11 bases lying between them. The CDR3 is CASSLGEWSTGELFF. The DNA for the CDR3 is TGCGCCAGCAGCTTGGGGGAATGGTCGACCGGGGAGCTGTTTTTT.

The genes are TRBV7-8 and TRBJ1-1; TRBD1 matches at 9 bases. Per germline, CDR1 SGHVS and CDR2 FQNEAQ. This CDR3 contains 15 residues. The V segment lost 5 bases and the J segment 5 bases; nucleotides outside the gene matches: 9. In DNA form, the CDR3 reads TGTGCCAGCAGCCGACGGGACAGGGTAATTACTGAAGCTTTCTTT. Amino acid sequence: CASSRRDRVITEAFF. The variable domain in full, completed from reference TRBV7-8 and TRBJ1-1, reads GAGVSQSPRYKVAKRGQDVALRCDPISGHVSLFWYQQALGQGPEFLTYFQNEAQLDKSGLPSDRFFAERPEGSVSTLKIQRTQQEDSAVYLCASSRRDRVITEAFFGQGTRLTVV.